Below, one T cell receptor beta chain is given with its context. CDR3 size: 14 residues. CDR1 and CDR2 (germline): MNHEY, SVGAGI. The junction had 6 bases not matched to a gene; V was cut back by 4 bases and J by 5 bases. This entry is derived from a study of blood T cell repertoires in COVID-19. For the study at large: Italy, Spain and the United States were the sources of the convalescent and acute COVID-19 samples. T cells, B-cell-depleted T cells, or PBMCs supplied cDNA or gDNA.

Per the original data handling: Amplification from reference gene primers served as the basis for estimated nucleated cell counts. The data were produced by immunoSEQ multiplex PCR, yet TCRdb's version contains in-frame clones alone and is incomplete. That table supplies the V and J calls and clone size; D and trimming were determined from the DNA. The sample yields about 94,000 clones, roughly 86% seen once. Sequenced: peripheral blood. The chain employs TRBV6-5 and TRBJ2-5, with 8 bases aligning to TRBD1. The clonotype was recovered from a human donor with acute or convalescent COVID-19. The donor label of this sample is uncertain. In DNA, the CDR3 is TGTGCCAGCAGTTCCGGGACAGGCTACGAGACCCAGTACTTC. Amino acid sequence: CASSSGTGYETQYF.